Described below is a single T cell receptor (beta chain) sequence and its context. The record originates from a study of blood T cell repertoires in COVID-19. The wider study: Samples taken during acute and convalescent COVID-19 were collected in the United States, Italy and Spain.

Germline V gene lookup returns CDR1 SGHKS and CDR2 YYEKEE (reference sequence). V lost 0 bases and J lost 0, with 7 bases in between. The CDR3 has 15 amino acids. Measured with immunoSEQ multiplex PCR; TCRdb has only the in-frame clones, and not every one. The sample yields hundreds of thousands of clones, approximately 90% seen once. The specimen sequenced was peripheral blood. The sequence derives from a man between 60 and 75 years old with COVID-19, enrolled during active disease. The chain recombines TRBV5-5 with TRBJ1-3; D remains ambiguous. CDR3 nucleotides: TGTGCCAGCAGCTTGGGGCGGTCCTCTGGAAACACCATATATTTT. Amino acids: CASSLGRSSGNTIYF.